These 20 T cell receptor beta chains came from one sample sequenced in a study of T cell responses to AZD1222 COVID-19 vaccine. Repertoires were generated with immunoSEQ multiplex PCR, while TCRdb's copy carries only in-frame clones and drops some. The sample carries about 150,000 clones, 90% to 95% recorded once. The sample was peripheral blood, taken 28 days after the second AZD1222 dose. These receptors were obtained from an adult who received the AZD1222 COVID-19 vaccine.

As DNA, the CDR3 is TGTGCCAGCAGCCAAGGCAGGAACACTGAAGCTTTCTTT. Its translation: CASSQGRNTEAFF. V and J are TRBV14 and TRBJ1-1; no firm D call. CDR3 size: 13 residues. Germline-derived CDR1 and CDR2 are SGHDN and FVKESK. The V and J ends lost 1 base and 1 base respectively, with 4 bases between them. Supplemented by reference TRBV14 and TRBJ1-1, the full variable domain reads EAGVTQFPSHSVIEKGQTVTLRCDPISGHDNLYWYRRVMGKEIKFLLHFVKESKQDESGMPNNRFLAERTGGTYSTLKVQPAELEDSGVYFCASSQGRNTEAFFGQGTRLTVV.

The chain employs TRBV18 and TRBJ2-7, with TRBD1 matching 7 bases. This CDR3 region has 16 residues. Trimming cost V 4 bases and J 5 bases; bases outside gene matches: 14. Germline lookup yields CDR1 KGHSH and CDR2 LQKENI. The CDR3, as DNA: TGTGCCAGCTCACAGTCGGGACAGCCAGGTCCCCACGAGCAGTACTTC. Translated: CASSQSGQPGPHEQYF.

This clone was observed a single time. The chain recombines TRBV4-1 with TRBJ1-6; 9 nucleotides match TRBD1. The CDR3 is made up of 15 amino acids. Germline V lookup: CDR1 MGHRA, CDR2 YSYEKL. V lost 2 bases to trimming and J lost 9 bases; unmatched junction nucleotides: 5. The CDR3, as DNA: TGCGCCAGCAGCCAATCCGGGACAGGGTTTTCACCCCTCCACTTT. It translates to CASSQSGTGFSPLHF.

A single count supports this clone. The V gene is TRBV15, the J gene TRBJ2-7, with no clear D. Germline CDR1 LNHNV, CDR2 YYDKDF (reference sequence). V lost 5 bases and J lost 0, with 14 bases in between. The CDR3 is 15 amino acids. The CDR3 nucleotides are TGTGCCACCAGCGAAGAGCAGGCCTCCTCCTACGAGCAGTACTTC. Encoded protein: CATSEEQASSYEQYF.

This chain uses TRBV7-2 with TRBJ1-5, with D possibly matching TRBD1 (6 bases). CDR1 is SGHTA, CDR2 FQGNSA, per germline. The CDR3 runs 15 residues. Trimming took 5 bases from V and 0 from J, leaving 11 bases between them. In DNA, the CDR3 is TGTGCCAGCAGCCTTCAACAGGGTAGCAATCAGCCCCAGCATTTT. Translating gives CASSLQQGSNQPQHF.

This rearrangement joins TRBV5-4 to TRBJ2-3; 10 bases fit TRBD1. The CDR3 consists of 16 residues. The V segment lost 2 bases and the J segment 0 bases; nucleotides outside the gene matches: 3. The germline V gene has CDR1 SGHNT and CDR2 YYREEE (reference sequence). The CDR3 region has the DNA TGTGCCAGCAGCTTCCGGACAGGGGGTAGCACAGATACGCAGTATTTT. This translates into CASSFRTGGSTDTQYF.

The V call is TRBV3-1 (or the pseudogene TRBV3-2), the J call TRBJ2-3; no definite D call. Germline CDR1 reads LGHDT; CDR2 reads YNNKEL (reference sequence). The CDR3 is 12 amino acids. V shed 11 bases and J shed 3 bases, with 12 bases lying between them. CDR3 DNA: TGTGCCCCCCGGGCCGGGACAGATACGCAGTATTTT. Translating gives CAPRAGTDTQYF.

This chain links TRBV9 with TRBJ1-4; TRBD1 might be the D (5 bases). Germline V lookup: CDR1 SGDLS, CDR2 YYNGEE. With 3 bases removed from V and 0 bases from J, the gap between germline ends came to 12 bases. The CDR3 covers 16 residues. CDR3 DNA: TGTGCCAGCAGCGAAGGGCTAGGGGCAACTAATGAAAAACTGTTTTTT. It specifies CASSEGLGATNEKLFF.

The rearrangement links TRBV11-2 to TRBJ1-2; 8 nucleotides align to TRBD1. This CDR3 has 12 residues. Trimming took 5 bases from V and 4 from J; bases not matched to a gene: 0. CDR1 is SGHAT, CDR2 FQNNGV, per germline. CDR3 nucleotide sequence: TGTGCCAGCAGCCAGGGGGCCTATGGCTACACCTTC. This gives the protein CASSQGAYGYTF.

The CDR3 region has the DNA TGTGCCAGCAGCTCAGCGGGAGTTGGTCGTGCGTTCTTC. It specifies CASSSAGVGRAFF. This sequence joins TRBV25-1 and TRBJ2-1; 8 bases map to TRBD2. CDR1 and CDR2 from the germline V gene are MGHDK and SYGVNS. J gave up 15 bases and V 6 bases, and 13 bases lay outside the gene matches. The CDR3 contains 13 residues.

This clone was seen a few times. The chain uses TRBV14 and TRBJ2-7; 11 bases map to TRBD2. The germline gives CDR1 SGHDN, CDR2 FVKESK. CDR3 length equals 13 residues. V lost 3 bases and J lost 12; bases outside the gene matches: 7. Here the CDR3 reads CASSQGLAAGRYF. The CDR3 DNA is TGTGCCAGCAGCCAGGGACTAGCGGCGGGTCGGTACTTC. Based on the CDR3 plus reference TRBV14 and TRBJ2-7, the full variable domain is EAGVTQFPSHSVIEKGQTVTLRCDPISGHDNLYWYRRVMGKEIKFLLHFVKESKQDESGMPNNRFLAERTGGTYSTLKVQPAELEDSGVYFCASSQGLAAGRYFGPGTRLTVT.

The chain couples TRBV5-6 to TRBJ1-2; D is ambiguous. The V gene lost 2 bases and the J gene lost 5 bases, with 16 bases spanning the gap. This CDR3 is built from 15 residues. Germline lookup yields CDR1 SGHDT and CDR2 YYEEEE. This chain's CDR3 is CASSLGYDWAYGYTF. The CDR3 bases are TGTGCCAGCAGCTTAGGATATGACTGGGCGTATGGCTACACCTTC.

In DNA, the CDR3 is TGTGCCAGTAAGACTGAGAATGAAAAACTGTTTTTT. Translated: CASKTENEKLFF. The chain employs TRBV28 and TRBJ1-4; D is ambiguous. CDR1 is MDHEN and CDR2 is SYDVKM in the germline V gene. V was trimmed by 9 bases and J by 5 bases, leaving 10 bases between them. This CDR3 is built from 12 residues.

The chain combines TRBV28 with TRBJ1-1; unclear D gene. CDR3 size: 15 residues. Trimming stripped 6 bases from V and 1 base from J, with 15 bases between. CDR1 MDHEN and CDR2 SYDVKM come from the germline V gene. CDR3 protein: CASSPASRGNTEAFF. The CDR3 nucleotides are TGTGCCAGCAGCCCCGCCTCACGGGGGAACACTGAAGCTTTCTTT.

This clone has only one observation. The chain employs TRBV4-2 and TRBJ1-1; a possible D gene is TRBD1 (5 bases). CDR3 length equals 12 residues. CDR1 and CDR2 (germline): LGHNA, YNFKEQ. Between the trimmed V and J ends, which lost 1 base and 9 bases, there was a span of 9 bases. CDR3 DNA sequence: TGTGCCAGCAGCCAAGGGGGCGGACAAGCTTTCTTT. Its translation is CASSQGGGQAFF.

The chain employs TRBV12-3 or TRBV12-4 and TRBJ1-3; D possibly corresponds to TRBD1 (5 bases). V was shortened by 7 bases and J by 4 bases, with 8 bases between the two germline ends. The CDR3 spans 12 residues. CDR3 region: CASTDRGNTIYF. The DNA of the CDR3 is TGTGCCAGCACTGACAGAGGAAACACCATATATTTT.

This clone was observed a few times. V and J are TRBV19 and TRBJ1-3; D is uncertain. Germline V gene sequence: CDR1 LNHDA, CDR2 SQIVND (reference sequence). The CDR3 spans 15 residues. V dropped 2 bases and J dropped 0 bases, with 8 bases sitting between them. The CDR3 loop reads CASSITPSSGNTIYF. CDR3 sequence (DNA): TGTGCCAGTAGTATAACGCCGAGCTCTGGAAACACCATATATTTT. Using reference TRBV19 and TRBJ1-3 for the parts outside the CDR3, the full variable domain is DGGITQSPKYLFRKEGQNVTLSCEQNLNHDAMYWYRQDPGQGLRLIYYSQIVNDFQKGDIAEGYSVSREKKESFPLTVTSAQKNPTAFYLCASSITPSSGNTIYFGEGSWLTVV.

The chain has TRBV19 and TRBJ1-1, with D tentatively TRBD1 (6 bases). V shed 5 bases and J shed 11 bases, with 15 bases lying between them. The CDR3 is 12 residues long. CDR1 is LNHDA, CDR2 SQIVND, per germline (reference sequence). CDR3 amino acids: CASSPLQGWAFF. CDR3 in DNA: TGTGCCAGTAGTCCTCTACAGGGTTGGGCTTTCTTT.

The chain carries TRBV6-6 and TRBJ1-5; no firm D call. The CDR3 runs 15 residues. Germline V CDR1 and CDR2: MNHNY, SVGAGI (reference sequence). V was trimmed by 0 bases and J by 3 bases, leaving 9 bases between them. For the CDR3, the DNA is TGTGCCAGCAGTTACTCGATACAAGTCAATCAGCCCCAGCATTTT. The encoded protein is CASSYSIQVNQPQHF.

V and J are TRBV5-5 and TRBJ1-4; 7 bases are shared with TRBD1. With V trimmed by 4 bases and J by 5 bases, 8 bases remained unmatched. This CDR3 comprises 15 residues. Germline values: CDR1 SGHKS, CDR2 YYEKEE (reference sequence). DNA of the CDR3: TGTGCCAGCAGCCAGGGGGGTAGGGAAAATGAAAAACTGTTTTTT. Translating it yields CASSQGGRENEKLFF.